This is a list of T cell receptor beta chains from one sample in a study of a mutant IDH1 vaccine in newly diagnosed glioma. Assay used: immunoSEQ multiplex PCR; TCRdb lists only in-frame clones, some missing. The table records approximately 76,000 clones, over 75% of them present only once. These receptors lack a known antigen. The material sequenced was PBMCs, taken from a glioma patient whose treatment included an IDH1 peptide vaccine. The origin of the receptors is a woman in her forties or fifties with glioma. Both conserved end residues are part of each CDR3. The D gene is left open where the match is weak. Rows may omit the clone size; those that give it use once, few, many or a size class.

v_call	clone_size	cdr3_length	j_call	d_call	cdr3_aa	cdr3_nt
TRBV10-1	NA	15	TRBJ2-1	TRBD2	CASSPAQTSGNEQFF	TGCGCCAGCAGTCCAGCTCAGACTAGCGGGAATGAGCAGTTCTTC
TRBV6-6	NA	12	TRBJ2-1	NA	CASSYPEYEQFF	TGTGCCAGCAGTTACCCAGAATATGAGCAGTTCTTC
TRBV5-1	NA	11	TRBJ1-2	NA	CASSLEQGYTF	TGCGCCAGCAGCTTGGAGCAAGGCTACACCTTC
TRBV28	NA	15	TRBJ1-2	TRBD1	CASSTRDRKNYGYTF	TGTGCCAGCAGCACCAGGGACAGGAAAAACTATGGCTACACCTTC
TRBV28	NA	16	TRBJ2-2	TRBD2	CASIPPGLAGSGELFF	TGTGCCAGCATTCCCCCCGGACTAGCGGGATCCGGGGAGCTGTTTTTT
TRBV6-5	NA	13	TRBJ2-3	NA	CASSYFRADTQYF	TGTGCCAGCAGTTACTTCAGGGCAGATACGCAGTATTTT
TRBV6-6	NA	15	TRBJ2-4	NA	CASITRAGAKNIQYF	TGTGCCAGCATCACCCGAGCGGGAGCCAAAAACATTCAGTACTTC
TRBV28	NA	17	TRBJ1-2	TRBD1	CASSPLTGQVYNYGYTF	TGTGCCAGCAGTCCCCTAACCGGACAGGTTTATAACTATGGCTACACCTTC
TRBV6-5	NA	13	TRBJ1-2	NA	CASSLWKNYGYTF	TGTGCCAGCAGCCTCTGGAAAAACTATGGCTACACCTTC
TRBV28	once	13	TRBJ1-2	TRBD1	CASSMGQPYGYTF	TGTGCCAGCAGCATGGGACAGCCCTATGGCTACACCTTC
TRBV5-1	once	16	TRBJ1-4	NA	CASSQGDSVVNEKLFF	TGCGCCAGCAGCCAAGGTGACAGTGTCGTAAATGAAAAACTGTTTTTT
TRBV28	NA	14	TRBJ1-5	NA	CASSFPWGNQPQHF	TGTGCCAGCAGTTTCCCCTGGGGCAATCAGCCCCAGCATTTT
TRBV5-1	NA	13	TRBJ1-2	TRBD1	CASSDPQGWGYTF	TGCGCCAGCAGCGACCCACAGGGGTGGGGCTACACCTTC
TRBV9	NA	14	TRBJ1-5	NA	CASSPGGGNQPQHF	TGTGCCAGCAGCCCTGGGGGCGGCAATCAGCCCCAGCATTTT
TRBV7-7	NA	15	TRBJ2-1	NA	CASSRGVVGYNEQFF	TGTGCTAGCAGCCGAGGGGTGGTAGGCTACAATGAGCAGTTCTTC
TRBV5-1	NA	14	TRBJ1-4	NA	CASSLTGAGEKLFF	TGCGCCAGCAGCTTGACGGGGGCAGGCGAAAAACTGTTTTTT
TRBV4-1	NA	14	TRBJ2-1	NA	CASSQSRLEGEQFF	TGCGCCAGCAGCCAGAGCCGACTGGAGGGTGAGCAGTTCTTC
TRBV5-8	NA	14	TRBJ2-1	TRBD1	CASSSGQGSGEQFF	TGTGCCAGCAGCTCGGGACAGGGCAGCGGTGAGCAGTTCTTC
TRBV6-4	NA	15	TRBJ2-3	NA	CASSASRERTDTQYF	TGTGCCAGCAGTGCCTCGCGGGAAAGAACAGATACGCAGTATTTT
TRBV5-5	NA	16	TRBJ1-2	NA	CASSGARDNYNYGYTF	TGTGCCAGCAGCGGAGCCCGGGACAACTATAACTATGGCTACACCTTC
TRBV6-5	NA	14	TRBJ1-2	TRBD1	CASRAGQGHYGYTF	TGTGCCAGCAGAGCTGGACAGGGCCACTATGGCTACACCTTC
TRBV7-3	NA	15	TRBJ2-3	TRBD2	CASSLGLAGADTQYF	TGTGCCAGCAGCCTAGGACTAGCGGGCGCAGATACGCAGTATTTT
TRBV15	NA	14	TRBJ1-4	TRBD1	CATSEGQTNEKLFF	TGTGCCACCAGCGAGGGACAGACTAATGAAAAACTGTTTTTT
TRBV28	NA	14	TRBJ2-7	NA	CASSLWRDTYEQYF	TGTGCCAGCAGTTTATGGCGGGATACCTACGAGCAGTACTTC
TRBV18	NA	14	TRBJ2-1	NA	CASSLNRDYNEQFF	TGTGCCAGCTCACTTAATCGCGACTACAATGAGCAGTTCTTC
TRBV6-5	NA	14	TRBJ1-6	NA	CASSYLAGNSPLHF	TGTGCCAGCAGTTACCTCGCAGGGAATTCACCCCTCCACTTT
TRBV6-5	NA	13	TRBJ1-5	NA	CASKGGGGQPQHF	TGTGCCAGCAAGGGGGGGGGCGGTCAGCCCCAGCATTTT
TRBV7-8	NA	16	TRBJ2-5	TRBD2	CASSPRPSGSEETQYF	TGTGCCAGCAGCCCCAGACCGAGCGGGAGTGAAGAGACCCAGTACTTC
TRBV10-1	NA	14	TRBJ2-2	NA	CASSGPEGTGELFF	TGCGCCAGCAGTGGACCGGAGGGGACCGGGGAGCTGTTTTTT
TRBV30	NA	12	TRBJ2-1	NA	CAWSLARNEQFF	TGTGCCTGGAGTCTAGCCCGGAATGAGCAGTTCTTC
TRBV7-6	NA	13	TRBJ2-6	NA	CASGPDGANVLTF	TGTGCCAGCGGACCAGATGGGGCCAACGTCCTGACTTTC
TRBV10-2	NA	14	TRBJ1-2	TRBD1	CASRGTGGDYGYTF	TGCGCCAGCAGGGGTACAGGGGGGGATTATGGCTACACCTTC
TRBV11-2	NA	13	TRBJ1-1	TRBD1	CASSSLPTGEAFF	TGTGCCAGCAGCTCCCTACCGACAGGGGAAGCTTTCTTT
TRBV9	NA	15	TRBJ2-5	TRBD2	CASSVEVAGQETQYF	TGTGCCAGCAGCGTAGAGGTAGCGGGCCAAGAGACCCAGTACTTC
TRBV12-5	once	11	TRBJ2-1	NA	CASGFNNEQFF	TGTGCTAGTGGTTTCAACAATGAGCAGTTCTTC
TRBV18	NA	16	TRBJ2-7	NA	CASSQLQATATYEQYF	TGTGCCAGCTCTCAACTCCAGGCGACAGCTACCTACGAGCAGTACTTC
TRBV10-2	NA	15	TRBJ1-2	NA	CASSPQARPNYGYTF	TGCGCCAGCAGTCCACAGGCCCGGCCCAACTATGGCTACACCTTC
TRBV6-5	NA	15	TRBJ2-3	TRBD2	CASSLAGPSTDTQYF	TGTGCCAGCAGTTTAGCGGGGCCCAGCACAGATACGCAGTATTTT
TRBV30	NA	13	TRBJ2-3	TRBD2	CASSSGPRDTQYF	TGTGCCTCTTCTAGCGGGCCCCGCGATACGCAGTATTTT
TRBV9	NA	19	TRBJ2-1	TRBD2	CASSVEGSGRSSSYNEQFF	TGTGCCAGCAGCGTAGAGGGAAGCGGGAGGTCTAGCTCCTACAATGAGCAGTTCTTC
TRBV5-5	NA	13	TRBJ2-5	TRBD1	CASSLNRGETQYF	TGTGCCAGCAGCTTGAACAGGGGCGAGACCCAGTACTTC
TRBV13	NA	14	TRBJ2-7	TRBD1	CASRSSGGSYEQYF	TGTGCCAGCCGCTCATCAGGGGGCTCCTACGAGCAGTACTTC
TRBV30	NA	14	TRBJ2-1	NA	CAWGGGVSYNEQFF	TGTGCCTGGGGAGGGGGAGTCTCCTACAATGAGCAGTTCTTC
TRBV5-5	NA	16	TRBJ2-2	NA	CASSLNPEQNTGELFF	TGTGCCAGCAGCTTAAACCCAGAACAAAACACCGGGGAGCTGTTTTTT
TRBV5-4	NA	15	TRBJ2-3	TRBD1	CASSPGQGVTDTQYF	TGTGCCAGCAGCCCGGGACAGGGAGTCACAGATACGCAGTATTTT
TRBV9	NA	17	TRBJ2-3	NA	CASSPSGGKGGTDTQYF	TGTGCCAGCAGCCCCAGTGGGGGGAAGGGTGGGACAGATACGCAGTATTTT
TRBV19	NA	15	TRBJ2-1	NA	CASSAQGGSYNEQFF	TGTGCCAGTAGTGCGCAGGGGGGCTCCTACAATGAGCAGTTCTTC
TRBV6-1	NA	15	TRBJ1-6	TRBD1	CASSHGTGGYSPLHF	TGTGCCAGCAGTCACGGGACAGGGGGGTATTCACCCCTCCACTTT
TRBV6-5	NA	14	TRBJ1-2	NA	CASSARGEDYGYTF	TGTGCCAGCAGTGCTAGAGGGGAGGACTATGGCTACACCTTC
TRBV28	NA	16	TRBJ2-7	TRBD1	CASSYILGTGGYEQYF	TGTGCCAGCAGTTACATATTAGGGACAGGGGGCTACGAGCAGTACTTC
TRBV9	NA	16	TRBJ2-7	TRBD2	CASSAGTSGTLYEQYF	TGTGCCAGCAGCGCCGGGACTAGCGGGACATTGTACGAGCAGTACTTC
TRBV19	NA	14	TRBJ1-5	NA	CASSSRGSNQPQHF	TGTGCCAGTAGCTCCCGAGGGTCCAATCAGCCCCAGCATTTT
TRBV1	NA	19	TRBJ2-2	NA	CTSSPNGGLAECGTGELFF	TGCACCAGCAGCCCTAACGGTGGACTAGCGGAGTGCGGGACCGGGGAGCTGTTTTTT
TRBV5-6	NA	12	TRBJ1-3	NA	CASSLRDFAIYF	TGTGCCAGCAGCCTGAGGGATTTCGCCATATATTTT
TRBV4-2	NA	15	TRBJ2-2	TRBD2	CASSQAGTTAGELFF	TGTGCCAGCAGCCAAGCCGGGACTACGGCCGGGGAGCTGTTTTTT
TRBV18	NA	15	TRBJ2-7	NA	CASSSTTSSPYEQYF	TGTGCCAGCTCATCCACTACTAGCTCTCCCTACGAGCAGTACTTC
TRBV6-5	once	15	TRBJ2-5	NA	CASSYSGGIVETQYF	TGTGCCAGCAGTTACTCAGGTGGGATCGTGGAGACCCAGTACTTC
TRBV15	NA	15	TRBJ2-7	NA	CATSRDQQLGGEQYF	TGTGCCACCAGCAGAGATCAACAGCTCGGAGGCGAGCAGTACTTC